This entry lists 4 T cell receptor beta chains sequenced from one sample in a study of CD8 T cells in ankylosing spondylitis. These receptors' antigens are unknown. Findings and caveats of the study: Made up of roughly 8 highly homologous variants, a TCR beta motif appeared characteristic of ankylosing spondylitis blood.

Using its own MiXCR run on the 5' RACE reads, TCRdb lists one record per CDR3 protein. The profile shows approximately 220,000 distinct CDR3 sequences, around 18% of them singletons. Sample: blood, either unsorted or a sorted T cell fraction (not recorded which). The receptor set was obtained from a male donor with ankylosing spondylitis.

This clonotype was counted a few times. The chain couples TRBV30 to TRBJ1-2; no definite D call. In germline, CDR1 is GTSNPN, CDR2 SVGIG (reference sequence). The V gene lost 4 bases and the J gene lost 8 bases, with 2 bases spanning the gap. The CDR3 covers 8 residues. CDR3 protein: CAWNGYTF. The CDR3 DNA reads TGTGCCTGGAACGGCTACACCTTC.

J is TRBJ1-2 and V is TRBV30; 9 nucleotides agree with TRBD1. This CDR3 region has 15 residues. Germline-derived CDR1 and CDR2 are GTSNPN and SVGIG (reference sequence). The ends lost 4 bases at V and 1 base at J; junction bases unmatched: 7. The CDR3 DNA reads TGTGCCTGGACCACCCGGGACAGGGTTAACTATGGCTACACCTTC. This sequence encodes CAWTTRDRVNYGYTF. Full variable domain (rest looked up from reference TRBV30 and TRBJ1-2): SQTIHQWPATLVQPVGSPLSLECTVEGTSNPNLYWYRQAAGRGLQLLFYSVGIGQISSEVPQNLSASRPQDRQFILSSKKLLLSDSGFYLCAWTTRDRVNYGYTFGSGTRLTVV.

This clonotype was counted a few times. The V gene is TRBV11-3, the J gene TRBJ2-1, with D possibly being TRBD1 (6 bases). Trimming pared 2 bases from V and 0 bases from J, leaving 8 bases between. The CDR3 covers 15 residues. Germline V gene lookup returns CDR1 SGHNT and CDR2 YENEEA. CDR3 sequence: CASSLRDNSYNEQFF. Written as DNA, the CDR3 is TGTGCCAGCAGCTTAAGGGACAACTCCTACAATGAGCAGTTCTTC.

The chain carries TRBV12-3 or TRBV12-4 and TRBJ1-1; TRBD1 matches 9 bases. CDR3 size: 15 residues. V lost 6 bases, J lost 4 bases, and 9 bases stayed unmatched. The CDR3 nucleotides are TGTGCCAGCAGCCACCTGACAGGGGGAGGCACTGAAGCTTTCTTT. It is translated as CASSHLTGGGTEAFF.